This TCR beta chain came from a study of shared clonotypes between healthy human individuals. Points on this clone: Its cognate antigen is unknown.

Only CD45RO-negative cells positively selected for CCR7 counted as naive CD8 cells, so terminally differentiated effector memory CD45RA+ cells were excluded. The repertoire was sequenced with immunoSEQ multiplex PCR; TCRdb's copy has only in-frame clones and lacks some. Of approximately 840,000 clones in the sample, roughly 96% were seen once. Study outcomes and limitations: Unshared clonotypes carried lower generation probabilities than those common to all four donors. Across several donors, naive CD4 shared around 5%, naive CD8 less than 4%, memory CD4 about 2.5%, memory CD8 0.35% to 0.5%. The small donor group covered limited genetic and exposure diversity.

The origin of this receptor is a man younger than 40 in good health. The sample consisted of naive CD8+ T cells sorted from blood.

The CDR3 spells CANQGPNTGELFF. In DNA form, the CDR3 reads TGTGCAAACCAGGGGCCGAACACCGGGGAGCTGTTTTTT. The chain carries TRBV5-4 and TRBJ2-2; the D gene is possibly TRBD1 (6 bases). Germline CDR1 is SGHNT and CDR2 is YYREEE (reference sequence). The CDR3 runs to 13 residues.